Included here is one T cell receptor (beta chain) sequence, with context. Amplified regions were TCR beta CDR3 sequences from RNA transcripts. In the first-round RT-PCR of the TCR CDR3, the HTBI primer set was used. TCRdb reprocessed the multiplex PCR reads via MiXCR and lists one record per CDR3 protein. The repertoire has about 740,000 distinct CDR3 sequences, 12% to 15% of them found once; the top ten carry about 9.4%. The entry originates in a study of T cells in Graves' hyperthyroidism and ophthalmopathy. Trimming took 5 bases from V and 2 from J, leaving 13 bases between them. CDR3 size: 13 residues. Germline CDR1 is DFQATT and CDR2 is SNEGSKA (reference sequence).

This clonotype originated in a woman aged 18-29 years with Graves' hyperthyroidism. The chain couples TRBV20-1 to TRBJ2-7; D is possibly TRBD2 (6 bases). The sample consisted of blood. The CDR3 region is CSAVGRDAYEQYF. CDR3 bases: TGCAGTGCTGTAGGGCGGGACGCCTACGAGCAGTACTTC.